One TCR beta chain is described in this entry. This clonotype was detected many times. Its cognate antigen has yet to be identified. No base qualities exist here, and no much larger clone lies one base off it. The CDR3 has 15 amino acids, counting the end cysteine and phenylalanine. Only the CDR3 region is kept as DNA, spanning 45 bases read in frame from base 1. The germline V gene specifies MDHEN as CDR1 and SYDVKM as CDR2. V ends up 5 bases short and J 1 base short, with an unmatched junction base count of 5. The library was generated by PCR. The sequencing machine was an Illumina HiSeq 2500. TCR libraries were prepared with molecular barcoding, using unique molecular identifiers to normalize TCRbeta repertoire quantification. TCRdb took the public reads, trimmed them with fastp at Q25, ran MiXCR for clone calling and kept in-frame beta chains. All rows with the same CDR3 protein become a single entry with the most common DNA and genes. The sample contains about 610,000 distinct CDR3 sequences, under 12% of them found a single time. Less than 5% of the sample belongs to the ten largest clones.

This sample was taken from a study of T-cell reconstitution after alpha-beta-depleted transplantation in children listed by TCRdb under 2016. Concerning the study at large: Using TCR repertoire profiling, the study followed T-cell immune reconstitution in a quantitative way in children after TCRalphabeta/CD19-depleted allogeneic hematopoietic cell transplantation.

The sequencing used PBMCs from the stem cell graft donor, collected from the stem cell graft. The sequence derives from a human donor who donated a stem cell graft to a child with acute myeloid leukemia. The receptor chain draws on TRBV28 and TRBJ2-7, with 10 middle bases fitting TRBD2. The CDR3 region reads CASSTSGIVSYEQYF. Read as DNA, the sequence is TGTGCCAGCAGTACTAGCGGGATTGTTTCCTACGAGCAGTACTTC.